These 27 T cell receptor beta chains share one sample of origin, sequenced in a study of T cells in localized non-small cell lung cancer. Only in-frame clones appear in the TCRdb table, and some are missing; sequencing was by immunoSEQ multiplex PCR. This repertoire shows approximately 35,000 clones, 91% found once; its top ten account for about 11%. The specimen was peripheral blood mononuclear cells, collected before any cancer treatment. The origin of the receptors is a female donor of 60 years or more with stage II lung adenocarcinoma.

This chain connects TRBV28 to TRBJ1-3; D uncertain. In germline, CDR1 is MDHEN, CDR2 SYDVKM. Trimming cost V 6 bases and J 0 bases, with 12 bases left between them. This CDR3 region has 15 residues. CDR3 loop: CASRLGGSSGNTIYF. The CDR3 DNA reads TGTGCCAGCAGGCTAGGAGGAAGCTCTGGAAACACCATATATTTT.

This clone appeared once. V usage is TRBV29-1 and J usage is TRBJ2-2; the D is unclear. In germline, CDR1 is SQVTM, CDR2 ANQGSEA. The CDR3 has 13 residues. Trimming stripped 5 bases from V and 0 bases from J, with 7 bases between. Here the CDR3 reads CSVLSSNTGELFF. The CDR3 DNA reads TGCAGCGTTTTGAGTTCGAACACCGGGGAGCTGTTTTTT.

Comments on this clone: One end of the junction is discordant with germline, which a read error may explain. This chain joins TRBV19 and TRBJ2-2, with 10 positions matching TRBD1. CDR1 and CDR2 from the germline V gene are LNHDA and SQIVND (reference sequence). The CDR3 runs 16 residues. This CDR3 reads CASRIPGQGNTGELVF. The CDR3 DNA sequence: TGTGCCAGTAGGATACCGGGACAGGGGAACACCGGGGAGCTGGTTTTT.

The genes are TRBV7-2 and TRBJ2-1, with D perhaps being TRBD1 or TRBD2 (5 bases each). The CDR3 has 15 residues. Germline CDR1 reads SGHTA; CDR2 reads FQGNSA. V was cut by 3 bases and J by 0 bases, with 9 bases left in between. In DNA, the CDR3 is TGTGCCAGCAGCTTTGAGGGGAGCTCCTACAATGAGCAGTTCTTC. Translated, it gives CASSFEGSSYNEQFF.

The chain uses TRBV5-6 and TRBJ2-7, with D possibly TRBD2 on 6 matching bases. Germline values: CDR1 SGHDT, CDR2 YYEEEE. V lost 5 bases, J lost 6 bases, and 12 bases lay in between. The CDR3 covers 12 residues. The CDR3 loop reads CASSSPGGEQYF. The CDR3 region has the DNA TGTGCCAGCAGTTCCCCCGGGGGCGAGCAGTACTTC.

V gene TRBV7-2 combines with J gene TRBJ1-5; 7 bases are shared with TRBD1. This CDR3 has 17 amino acids. V was pared by 3 bases and J by 0 bases, with 8 bases of the junction left unmatched. Germline CDR1 is SGHTA and CDR2 is FQGNSA. As DNA, the CDR3 is TGTGCCAGCAGCTTGGGAACCGGGACAGATAGCAATCAGCCCCAGCATTTT. Protein product: CASSLGTGTDSNQPQHF.

The chain uses TRBV19 and TRBJ2-1; 11 bases align to TRBD1. V shed 0 bases and J 2 bases; nucleotides not matched to a gene: 6. The length of the CDR3 is 18 residues. Per the germline V gene, CDR1 is LNHDA and CDR2 is SQIVND (reference sequence). This chain's CDR3 is CASSIDEGQGVTYNEQFF. CDR3 nucleotides: TGTGCCAGTAGTATAGATGAGGGACAGGGGGTAACCTACAATGAGCAGTTCTTC.

This chain uses TRBV9 with TRBJ2-3; 8 bases are shared with TRBD2. Germline lookup yields CDR1 SGDLS and CDR2 YYNGEE. V was pared by 0 bases and J by 4 bases, with 4 bases of the junction left unmatched. The CDR3 loop spans 15 amino acids. Here the CDR3 reads CASSVETSEADTQYF. As DNA, the CDR3 is TGTGCCAGCAGCGTAGAGACTAGCGAAGCAGATACGCAGTATTTT.

V is TRBV2 and J is TRBJ2-7; D is unresolved. Germline-derived CDR1 and CDR2 are SNHLY and FYNNEI. The CDR3 has 14 amino acids. Trimming took 6 bases from V and 2 from J, leaving 14 bases between them. The CDR3 coding sequence is TGTGCCAGCAGAGGACCCGCCGATCCCTACGAGCAGTACTTC. This sequence encodes CASRGPADPYEQYF.

The chain joins TRBV6-5 to TRBJ2-7; 8 bases match TRBD1. The germline gives CDR1 MNHEY, CDR2 SVGAGI. Trimming took 6 bases from V and 6 from J; bases not matched to a gene: 13. The CDR3 extends over 15 amino acids. As DNA, the CDR3 is TGTGCCAGCAGGTATACCGGGACAGGAGGAATCGAGCAGTACTTC. Protein: CASRYTGTGGIEQYF.

J is TRBJ2-1 and V is TRBV28; the D gene is possibly TRBD1 (5 bases). The CDR3 extends over 15 amino acids. The V end was cut by 8 bases, the J end by 7 bases, with 21 bases between. The germline V gene encodes CDR1 MDHEN and CDR2 SYDVKM. The CDR3 DNA reads TGTGCCAGCCGCAGGGAAATTGGTGGGCGGAATGAGCAGTTCTTC. This gives the protein CASRREIGGRNEQFF. The full variable domain, rest sourced from reference TRBV28 and TRBJ2-1, is DVKVTQSSRYLVKRTGEKVFLECVQDMDHENMFWYRQDPGLGLRLIYFSYDVKMKEKGDIPEGYSVSREKKERFSLILESASTNQTSMYLCASRREIGGRNEQFFGPGTRLTVL.

This clone was seen only once. This chain joins TRBV5-4 and TRBJ2-2; 9 positions agree with TRBD2. Germline V CDR1 and CDR2: SGHNT, YYREEE (reference sequence). The CDR3 loop spans 15 amino acids. V lost 4 bases and J lost 6; bases outside the gene matches: 7. The CDR3 here is CASSPPGTSPGELFF. CDR3 DNA: TGTGCCAGCAGCCCTCCCGGGACTAGCCCCGGGGAGCTGTTTTTT.

V and J are TRBV21-1 and TRBJ2-1; TRBD1 was called by the table and not checked on the DNA. TRBV21-1 represents a pseudogene. The CDR3 consists of 18 residues. This chain's CDR3 is CASSKEGGQGDSYNEQFF. DNA for the CDR3: TGTGCCAGCAGCAAAGAGGGGGGACAGGGGGACTCCTACAATGAGCAGTTCTTC.

This rearrangement joins TRBV29-1 to TRBJ1-4; D not resolved. V gave up 7 bases and J gave up 8 bases, with 14 bases separating them. Looked up from germline, CDR1 is SQVTM and CDR2 is ANQGSEA. The CDR3 covers 12 residues. The CDR3: CSGRTGEEKLFF. The CDR3 DNA follows: TGCAGCGGTCGGACCGGCGAGGAAAAACTGTTTTTT.

The table lists this clone with a count of one. The gene calls are TRBV7-2 and TRBJ2-2, with TRBD2 as a possible D gene (7 bases). The germline V gene encodes CDR1 SGHTA and CDR2 FQGNSA. The CDR3 runs 16 residues. Deletions cut 6 bases from V and 3 bases from J, with 17 bases between. CDR3 residues: CASRVPGGRDTGELFF. Written as DNA, the CDR3 is TGTGCCAGCAGGGTTCCGGGGGGCCGGGACACCGGGGAGCTGTTTTTT.

The rearrangement links TRBV29-1 to TRBJ2-3; D uncertain. The CDR3 runs to 12 residues. The germline V gene has CDR1 SQVTM and CDR2 ANQGSEA. Trimming left V 5 bases short and J 4 bases short, with 10 bases between. CDR3 in DNA: TGCAGCGTTAATTTGGGCGCAGATACGCAGTATTTT. Amino acids: CSVNLGADTQYF.

The V gene is TRBV28, the J gene TRBJ1-6; D not certain. CDR3 length: 12 amino acids. V was shortened by 10 bases and J by 9 bases, with 13 bases between the two germline ends. Germline CDR1 MDHEN, CDR2 SYDVKM. The CDR3 loop reads CATAYPSSPLHF. CDR3 coding DNA: TGTGCCACCGCCTACCCAAGTTCACCCCTCCACTTT.

The rearrangement joins TRBV18 to TRBJ2-6; D is unresolved. V was trimmed by 3 bases and J by 0 bases, leaving 12 bases between them. Germline assignment: CDR1 KGHSH and CDR2 LQKENI. The CDR3 spans 17 residues. The CDR3 here is CASSPGTGSSGANVLTF. CDR3 DNA sequence: TGTGCCAGCTCACCTGGAACCGGAAGCTCTGGGGCCAACGTCCTGACTTTC.

The chain links TRBV30 to TRBJ2-5; 8 nucleotides agree with TRBD2. This CDR3 has 13 amino acids. The V segment lost 3 bases and the J segment 1 base; nucleotides outside the gene matches: 1. Germline V gene lookup returns CDR1 GTSNPN and CDR2 SVGIG (reference sequence). CDR3 sequence (DNA): TGTGCCTGGAGCGGACTAGCCCAAGAGACCCAGTACTTC. This gives the protein CAWSGLAQETQYF.

Only one count was recorded for this clone. This chain connects TRBV6-1 to TRBJ1-2; D gene unclear. Germline lookup yields CDR1 MNHNS and CDR2 SASEGT. The CDR3 extends over 14 amino acids. The V and J ends lost 1 base and 0 bases respectively, with 6 bases between them. CDR3 bases: TGTGCCAGCAGTGAAGTCCCAGCTAACTATGGCTACACCTTC. Amino acids: CASSEVPANYGYTF.

V usage is TRBV19 and J usage is TRBJ2-1; D call uncertain. The CDR3 is 16 residues long. Germline assignment: CDR1 LNHDA and CDR2 SQIVND (reference sequence). The V gene lost 3 bases and the J gene lost 5 bases, with 17 bases spanning the gap. In DNA, the CDR3 is TGTGCCAGTAGTATGATTAAGACCATAACGGACAATGAGCAGTTCTTC. It yields the protein CASSMIKTITDNEQFF.

The J gene is TRBJ2-7, the V gene TRBV6-6; no clear D gene. V lost 0 bases and J 0 bases, leaving 6 bases between the germline ends. The CDR3 is 14 amino acids. Germline V gives CDR1 MNHNY, CDR2 SVGAGI (reference sequence). The CDR3 coding sequence is TGTGCCAGCAGTTACTCGGGCAACTCCTACGAGCAGTACTTC. Translation: CASSYSGNSYEQYF.

The chain is built from TRBV6-5 and TRBJ2-1, with TRBD2 as a possible D gene (6 bases). Trimming stripped 2 bases from V and 10 bases from J, with 9 bases between. Germline lookup yields CDR1 MNHEY and CDR2 SVGAGI. The CDR3 is 12 residues long. CDR3 protein: CASSYAGTEQFF. The CDR3 nucleotides are TGTGCCAGCAGTTACGCGGGGACGGAGCAGTTCTTC.

The rearrangement joins TRBV28 to TRBJ1-2; TRBD1 is a possible D gene (6 bases). Deletions cut 6 bases from V and 1 base from J, with 15 bases between. CDR1 and CDR2 (germline): MDHEN, SYDVKM. CDR3 length: 15 amino acids. CDR3 region: CASRPTGRFNYGYTF. In DNA, the CDR3 is TGTGCCAGCAGGCCTACAGGGCGCTTTAACTATGGCTACACCTTC.

J is TRBJ2-2 and V is TRBV7-8; a possible D gene is TRBD1 (6 bases). The V and J ends lost 4 bases and 0 bases respectively, with 9 bases between them. This CDR3 has 15 amino acids. Looked up from germline, CDR1 is SGHVS and CDR2 is FQNEAQ. CDR3 nucleotides: TGTGCCAGCAGCTCCGGGACACCGAACACCGGGGAGCTGTTTTTT. It specifies CASSSGTPNTGELFF.

The chain recombines TRBV20-1 with TRBJ1-1; D unclear. Trimming pared 3 bases from V and 3 bases from J, leaving 5 bases between. Germline assignment: CDR1 DFQATT and CDR2 SNEGSKA (reference sequence). The CDR3 contains 11 residues. CDR3 nucleotide sequence: TGCAGTGCTAGGGGGTACACTGAAGCTTTCTTT. Translated, it gives CSARGYTEAFF.

The genes are TRBV2 and TRBJ2-1; D unclear. The V gene lost 0 bases and the J gene lost 3 bases, with 15 bases spanning the gap. The germline gives CDR1 SNHLY, CDR2 FYNNEI. The CDR3 loop spans 17 amino acids. As DNA, the CDR3 is TGTGCCAGCAGTGAAGCGCCCTCAGGAAGGTACTACAATGAGCAGTTCTTC. Its translation is CASSEAPSGRYYNEQFF.